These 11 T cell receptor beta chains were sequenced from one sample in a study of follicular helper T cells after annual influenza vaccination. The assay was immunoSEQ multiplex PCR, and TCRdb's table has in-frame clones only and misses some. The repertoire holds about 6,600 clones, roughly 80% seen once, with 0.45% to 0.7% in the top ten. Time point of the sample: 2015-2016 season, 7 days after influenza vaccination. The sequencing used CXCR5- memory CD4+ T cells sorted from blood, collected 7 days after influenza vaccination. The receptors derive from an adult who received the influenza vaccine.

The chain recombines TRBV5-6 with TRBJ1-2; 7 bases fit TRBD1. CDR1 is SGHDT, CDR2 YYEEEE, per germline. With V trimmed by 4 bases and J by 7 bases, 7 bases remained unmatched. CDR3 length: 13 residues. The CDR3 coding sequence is TGTGCCAGCAGCGCCGGACAGGCTTTTGGCTACACCTTC. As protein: CASSAGQAFGYTF.

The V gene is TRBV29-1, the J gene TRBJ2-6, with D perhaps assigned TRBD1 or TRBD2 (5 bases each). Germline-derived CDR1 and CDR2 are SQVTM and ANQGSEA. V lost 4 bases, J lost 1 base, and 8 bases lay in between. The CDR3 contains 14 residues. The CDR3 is CSVGGVSGANVLTF. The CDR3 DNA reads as TGCAGCGTTGGAGGGGTTTCTGGGGCCAACGTCCTGACTTTC.

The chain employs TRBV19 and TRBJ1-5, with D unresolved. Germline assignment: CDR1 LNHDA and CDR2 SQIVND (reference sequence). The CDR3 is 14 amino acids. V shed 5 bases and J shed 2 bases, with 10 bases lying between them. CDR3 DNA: TGTGCCAGTAGTGTCAATCAAGGCAATCAGCCCCAGCATTTT. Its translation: CASSVNQGNQPQHF.

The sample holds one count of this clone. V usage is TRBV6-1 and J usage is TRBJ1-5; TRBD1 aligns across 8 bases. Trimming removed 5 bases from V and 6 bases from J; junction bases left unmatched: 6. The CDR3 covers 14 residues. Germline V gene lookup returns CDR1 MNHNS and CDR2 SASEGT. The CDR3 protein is CASSSGQGGQPQHF. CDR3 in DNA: TGTGCCAGCAGTTCCGGACAGGGAGGTCAGCCCCAGCATTTT.

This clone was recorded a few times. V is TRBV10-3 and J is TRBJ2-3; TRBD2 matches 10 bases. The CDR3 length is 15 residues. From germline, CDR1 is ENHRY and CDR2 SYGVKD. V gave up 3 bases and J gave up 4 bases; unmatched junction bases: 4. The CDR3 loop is CAISDRSGGADTQYF. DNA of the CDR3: TGTGCCATCAGTGATCGGAGCGGGGGGGCAGATACGCAGTATTTT.

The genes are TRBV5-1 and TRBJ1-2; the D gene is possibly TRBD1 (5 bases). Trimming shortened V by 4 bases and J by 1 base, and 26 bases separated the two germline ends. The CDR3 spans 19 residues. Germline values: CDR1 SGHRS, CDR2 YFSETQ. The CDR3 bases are TGCGCCAGCAGCCCTAAGACAGCGCACTACCTTAGGAATAACTATGGCTACACCTTC. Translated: CASSPKTAHYLRNNYGYTF.

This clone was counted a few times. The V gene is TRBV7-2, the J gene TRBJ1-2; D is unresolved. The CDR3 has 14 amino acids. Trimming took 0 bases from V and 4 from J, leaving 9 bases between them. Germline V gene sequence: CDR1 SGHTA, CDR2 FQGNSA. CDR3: CASSLAVTGYGYTF. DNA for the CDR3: TGTGCCAGCAGCTTAGCTGTGACGGGCTATGGCTACACCTTC.

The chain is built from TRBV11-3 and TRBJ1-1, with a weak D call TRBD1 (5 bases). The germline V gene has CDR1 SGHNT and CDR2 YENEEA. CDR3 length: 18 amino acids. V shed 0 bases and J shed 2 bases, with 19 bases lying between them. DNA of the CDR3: TGTGCCAGCAGCTTAGATCAGGGCGGATCCTCTATTAACACTGAAGCTTTCTTT. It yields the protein CASSLDQGGSSINTEAFF.

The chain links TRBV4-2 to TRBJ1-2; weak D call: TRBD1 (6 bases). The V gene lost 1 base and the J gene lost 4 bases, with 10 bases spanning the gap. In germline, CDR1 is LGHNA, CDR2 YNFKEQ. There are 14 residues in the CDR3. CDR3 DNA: TGTGCCAGCAGCCAAGCACAGGGCCCCTATGGCTACACCTTC. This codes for CASSQAQGPYGYTF.

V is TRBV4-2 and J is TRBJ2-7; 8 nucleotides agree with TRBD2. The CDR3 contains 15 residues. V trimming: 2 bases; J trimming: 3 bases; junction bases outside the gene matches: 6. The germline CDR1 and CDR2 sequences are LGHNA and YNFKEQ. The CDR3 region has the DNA TGTGCCAGCAGCCAACCAAGCGGGGGATACTACGAGCAGTACTTC. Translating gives CASSQPSGGYYEQYF.

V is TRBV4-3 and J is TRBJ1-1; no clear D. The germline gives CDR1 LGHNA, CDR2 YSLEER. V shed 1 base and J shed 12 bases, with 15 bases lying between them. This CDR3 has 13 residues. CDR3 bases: TGCGCCAGCAGCCAAGTGCCAGGCTGGTTGTCTTTCTTT. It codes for CASSQVPGWLSFF.